The clone carrying this T cell receptor beta chain came up a few times. The data are from a study of patients and donors after allogeneic stem cell transplantation. V was trimmed by 3 bases and J by 2 bases, leaving 12 bases between them. CDR3 length: 14 amino acids. Germline CDR1 DFQATT, CDR2 SNEGSKA (reference sequence). TCRdb analysed the RT-PCR reads with MiXCR anew, one entry per CDR3 protein. The table records more than 850,000 distinct CDR3 sequences, under 20% of them present only once. The chain uses TRBV20-1 and TRBJ2-3; D is unclear. This TCR came from a human donor who was either an allogeneic HSCT recipient or a stem cell or donor lymphocyte infusion donor (not recorded which). It is not recorded whose cells these are; they may come from a transplant donor. The sample consisted of blood, either unsorted or a sorted T cell fraction (not recorded which). The CDR3 reads CSARVVGFTDTQYF. Written as DNA, the CDR3 is TGCAGTGCTAGGGTAGTCGGATTCACAGATACGCAGTATTTT.